What follows are 10 T cell receptor beta chains derived from one specimen sequenced in a study of blood T cell repertoires in COVID-19. Assay: immunoSEQ multiplex PCR; the TCRdb copy retains only in-frame clones and omits some. The top ten clones hold 3.8% of a sample with 90,000 to 130,000 clones, over 65% of them seen once. The sequenced material came from peripheral blood. These receptors were collected from an elderly woman with acute or convalescent COVID-19.

V gene TRBV5-5 combines with J gene TRBJ2-1; unclear D gene. The germline CDR1 and CDR2 sequences are SGHKS and YYEKEE (reference sequence). V was shortened by 1 base and J by 2 bases, with 4 bases between the two germline ends. This CDR3 comprises 13 residues. The CDR3 bases are TGTGCCAGCAGCTTGTCTACCTACAATGAGCAGTTCTTC. As protein: CASSLSTYNEQFF.

This chain links TRBV5-4 with TRBJ2-7; 8 nucleotides line up with TRBD2. The CDR3 extends over 13 amino acids. Germline CDR1 and CDR2: SGHNT and YYREEE (reference sequence). The V segment lost 2 bases and the J segment 6 bases; nucleotides outside the gene matches: 4. CDR3 nucleotide sequence: TGTGCCAGCAGCTTAGCGGGAGCAGTCGAGCAGTACTTC. Translation: CASSLAGAVEQYF.

In DNA, the CDR3 is TGTGCCAGCAGTTTAGGACAGGGAACGTGGGGCTACACCTTC. This codes for CASSLGQGTWGYTF. The rearrangement links TRBV28 to TRBJ1-2; 8 bases map to TRBD1. CDR3 size: 14 residues. Germline trimming cut 2 bases from V and 8 bases from J; bases unmatched to any gene: 7. The germline CDR1 and CDR2 sequences are MDHEN and SYDVKM.

The chain joins TRBV4-2 to TRBJ2-3; 11 nucleotides align to TRBD2. Trimming cost V 4 bases and J 1 base; bases outside gene matches: 13. CDR1 and CDR2 (germline): LGHNA, YNFKEQ. This CDR3 contains 19 residues. For the CDR3, the DNA is TGTGCCAGCAGCCCTAGGCTACTAGCGGGGGTCGGGGGCACAGATACGCAGTATTTT. It specifies CASSPRLLAGVGGTDTQYF.

This chain joins TRBV5-5 and TRBJ1-2, with no clear D. Trimming removed 4 bases at V and 2 bases at J, with 12 bases between. This CDR3 has 14 residues. Looked up from germline, CDR1 is SGHKS and CDR2 is YYEKEE (reference sequence). CDR3 nucleotides: TGTGCCAGCAGCCCGGGAAGGCTCAACTATGGCTACACCTTC. It codes for CASSPGRLNYGYTF.

The chain combines TRBV7-2 with TRBJ2-3; 8 nucleotides line up with TRBD1. CDR1 is SGHTA, CDR2 FQGNSA, per germline. V lost 5 bases, J lost 5 bases, and 9 bases stayed unmatched. The CDR3 has 15 residues. The CDR3 protein is CASSTGQGVRDTQYF. The CDR3 DNA follows: TGTGCCAGCAGCACTGGACAGGGCGTAAGAGATACGCAGTATTTT.

This clone has more than one count but fewer than ten. The V call is TRBV19, the J call TRBJ1-1; D gene ambiguous. Germline V gene sequence: CDR1 LNHDA, CDR2 SQIVND (reference sequence). The CDR3 has 15 residues. V lost 3 bases to trimming and J lost 2 bases, with 13 bases between them. CDR3 amino acids: CASSIGRLENTEAFF. The CDR3, as DNA: TGTGCCAGTAGTATCGGGAGGCTAGAAAACACTGAAGCTTTCTTT.

The chain links TRBV18 to TRBJ2-7; 7 bases line up with TRBD1. CDR1 KGHSH and CDR2 LQKENI come from the germline V gene. V lost 3 bases, J lost 0 bases, and 5 bases stayed unmatched. This CDR3 spans 15 amino acids. The CDR3 region has the DNA TGTGCCAGCTCACCGGGGACAGATATCTCCTACGAGCAGTACTTC. Translation gives CASSPGTDISYEQYF.

This clone was seen once. CDR3 coding DNA: TGCGCCAGCAGCTTGGAGGCAGGGGAAGGCTACACCTTC. Encoded protein: CASSLEAGEGYTF. This chain uses TRBV5-1 with TRBJ1-2, with D possibly matching TRBD1 (6 bases). This CDR3 spans 13 amino acids. The V end was cut by 0 bases, the J end by 8 bases, with 11 bases between. Germline V gene sequence: CDR1 SGHRS, CDR2 YFSETQ.

DNA of the CDR3: TGCAGCGTTGTGGGGTCAGGGCAAGCCAAAAACATTCAGTACTTC. It yields the protein CSVVGSGQAKNIQYF. The chain employs TRBV29-1 and TRBJ2-4; perhaps TRBD1 as D (5 bases). The CDR3 runs to 15 residues. From germline, CDR1 is SQVTM and CDR2 ANQGSEA. Trimming removed 4 bases from V and 0 bases from J, with 13 bases in between. The full variable domain, completed using reference TRBV29-1 and TRBJ2-4, is SAVISQKPSRDICQRGTSLTIQCQVDSQVTMMFWYRQQPGQSLTLIATANQGSEATYESGFVIDKFPISRPNLTFSTLTVSNMSPEDSSIYLCSVVGSGQAKNIQYFGAGTRLSVL.